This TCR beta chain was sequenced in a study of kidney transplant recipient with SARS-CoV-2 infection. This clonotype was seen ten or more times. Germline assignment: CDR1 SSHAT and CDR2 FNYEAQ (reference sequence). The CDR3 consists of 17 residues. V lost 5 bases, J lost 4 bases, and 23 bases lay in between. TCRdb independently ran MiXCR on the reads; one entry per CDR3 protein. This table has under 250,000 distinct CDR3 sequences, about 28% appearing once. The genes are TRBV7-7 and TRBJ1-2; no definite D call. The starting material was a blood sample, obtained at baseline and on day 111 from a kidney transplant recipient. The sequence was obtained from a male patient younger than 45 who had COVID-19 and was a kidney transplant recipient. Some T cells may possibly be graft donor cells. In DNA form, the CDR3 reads TGTGCCAGCAGCAGTATCACTAAGTGCCGAAAGACCTATGGCTACACCTTC. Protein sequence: CASSSITKCRKTYGYTF.